This T cell receptor beta chain was captured in a study of T cells in Graves' hyperthyroidism and ophthalmopathy. Findings and limits, study-wide: Ophthalmopathy was predicted by the model a median of roughly 6 months ahead of onset.

This clonotype was found a few times. Its specificity is not known. CDR1 and CDR2 (germline): PRHDT, FYEKMQ (reference sequence). CDR3 length: 16 amino acids. V was shortened by 5 bases and J by 6 bases, with 19 bases between the two germline ends. Stable Graves' hyperthyroidism meant no ophthalmopathy progression within 18 months. Orbital computed tomography and thyroid ultrasound, together with serum TRAb and thyroxine and clinical symptoms, were used for diagnoses. The CDR3 regions of TCR beta were amplified from RNA transcripts. HTBI primers were used for first-round RT-PCR of the TCR CDR3. TCRdb re-called the multiplex PCR reads through MiXCR, storing one row per CDR3 protein. The data contain a few hundred thousand distinct CDR3 sequences, 15% to 18% of them singletons.

The gene calls are TRBV13 and TRBJ2-2; possible D gene TRBD1, 6 bases. Input material: blood. The sequence was obtained from a woman in her 30s with Graves' hyperthyroidism. DNA for the CDR3: TGTGCCAGCAGCCCGGACAGCCCCATTACCCCCGGGGAGCTGTTTTTT. Amino acids: CASSPDSPITPGELFF. The full variable domain, rest sourced from reference TRBV13 and TRBJ2-2, is AAGVIQSPRHLIKEKRETATLKCYPIPRHDTVYWYQQGPGQDPQFLISFYEKMQSDKGSIPDRFSAQQFSDYHSELNMSSLELGDSALYFCASSPDSPITPGELFFGEGSRLTVL.